In this sample, the clone carrying this T cell receptor (beta chain) turned up many times. Its cognate antigen is unknown. The data belong to a study of T-cell memory formation after mild COVID-19. A single record per CDR3 protein comes from TCRdb applying MiXCR to the 5' RACE reads. This sample yields 270,000 or so distinct CDR3 sequences, of which 18% are seen a single time; more than 20% belongs to the top ten. Trimming took 4 bases from V and 4 from J; bases not matched to a gene: 4. CDR1 MDHEN and CDR2 SYDVKM come from the germline V gene. This CDR3 is 13 amino acids long. Study-wide results and caveats: CD4/CD8 balance held among clones contracting day 15 to 85, and later expanders leaned CD4+.

The receptor comes from a young man who had mild COVID-19 (a few samples of this study predate the infection). Cell type and time point are not known. The chain links TRBV28 to TRBJ2-7, with 7 bases aligning to TRBD1. Sequencing was performed on PBMCs or a T cell subset sorted from them (not recorded which). DNA for the CDR3: TGTGCCAGCAGTTCCGGACAGGAGTACGAGCAGTACGTC. It codes for CASSSGQEYEQYV.